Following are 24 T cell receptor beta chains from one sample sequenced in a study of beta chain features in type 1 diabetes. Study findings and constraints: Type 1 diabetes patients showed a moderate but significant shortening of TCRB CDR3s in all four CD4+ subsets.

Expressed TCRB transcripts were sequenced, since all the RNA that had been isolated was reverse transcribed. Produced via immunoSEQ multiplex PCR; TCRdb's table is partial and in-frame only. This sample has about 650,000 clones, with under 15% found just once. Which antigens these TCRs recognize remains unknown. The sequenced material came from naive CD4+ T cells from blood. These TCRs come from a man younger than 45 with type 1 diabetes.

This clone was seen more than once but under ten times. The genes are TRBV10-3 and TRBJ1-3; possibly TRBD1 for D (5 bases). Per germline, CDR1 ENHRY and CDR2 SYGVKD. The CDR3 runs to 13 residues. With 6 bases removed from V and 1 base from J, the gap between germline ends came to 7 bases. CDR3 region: CAIRQESGNTIYF. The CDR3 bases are TGTGCCATCAGACAGGAGTCTGGAAACACCATATATTTT.

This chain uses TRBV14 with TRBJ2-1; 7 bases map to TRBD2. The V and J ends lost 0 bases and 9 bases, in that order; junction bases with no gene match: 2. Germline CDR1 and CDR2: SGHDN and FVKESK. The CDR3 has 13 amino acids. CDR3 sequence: CASSQDPSGEQFF. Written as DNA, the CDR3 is TGTGCCAGCAGCCAAGATCCTAGCGGTGAGCAGTTCTTC.

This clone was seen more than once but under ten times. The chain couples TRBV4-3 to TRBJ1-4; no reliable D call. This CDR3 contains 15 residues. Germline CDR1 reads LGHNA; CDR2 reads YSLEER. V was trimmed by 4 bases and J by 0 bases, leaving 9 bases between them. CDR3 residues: CASSPFGATNEKLFF. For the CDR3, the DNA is TGCGCCAGCAGCCCCTTCGGTGCAACTAATGAAAAACTGTTTTTT.

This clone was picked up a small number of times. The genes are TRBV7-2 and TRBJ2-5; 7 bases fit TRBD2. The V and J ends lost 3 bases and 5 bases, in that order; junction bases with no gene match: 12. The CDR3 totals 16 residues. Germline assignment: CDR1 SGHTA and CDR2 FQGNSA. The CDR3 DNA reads TGTGCCAGCAGCTTCGGCGGGGGAGAGGGTAGGGAGACCCAGTACTTC. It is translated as CASSFGGGEGRETQYF.

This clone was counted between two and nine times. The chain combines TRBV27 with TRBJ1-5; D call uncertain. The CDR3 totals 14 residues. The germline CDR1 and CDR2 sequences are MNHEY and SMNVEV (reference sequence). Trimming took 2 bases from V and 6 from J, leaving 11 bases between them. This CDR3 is CASSLGVTSQPQHF. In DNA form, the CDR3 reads TGTGCCAGCAGTTTAGGGGTGACCAGTCAGCCCCAGCATTTT.

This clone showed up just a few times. This CDR3 reads CAISAQGADTQYF. CDR3 nucleotide sequence: TGTGCCATCAGTGCCCAGGGGGCAGATACGCAGTATTTT. The chain uses TRBV10-3 and TRBJ2-3, with 7 bases aligning to TRBD1. Per germline, CDR1 ENHRY and CDR2 SYGVKD. V was clipped by 4 bases and J by 4 bases; unmatched bases: 2. This CDR3 contains 13 residues.

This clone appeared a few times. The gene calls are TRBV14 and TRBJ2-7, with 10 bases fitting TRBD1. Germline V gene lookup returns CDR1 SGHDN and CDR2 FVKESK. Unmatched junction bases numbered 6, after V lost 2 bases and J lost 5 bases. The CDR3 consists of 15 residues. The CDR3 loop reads CASSQRQGARHEQYF. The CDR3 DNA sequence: TGTGCCAGCAGCCAACGACAGGGGGCAAGGCACGAGCAGTACTTC.

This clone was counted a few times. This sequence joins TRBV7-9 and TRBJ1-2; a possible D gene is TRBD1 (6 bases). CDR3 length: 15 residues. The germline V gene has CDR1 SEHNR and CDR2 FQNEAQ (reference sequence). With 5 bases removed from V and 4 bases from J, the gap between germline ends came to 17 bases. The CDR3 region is CASSPWNRAIYGYTF. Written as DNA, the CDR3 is TGTGCCAGCAGCCCCTGGAACAGGGCGATCTATGGCTACACCTTC.

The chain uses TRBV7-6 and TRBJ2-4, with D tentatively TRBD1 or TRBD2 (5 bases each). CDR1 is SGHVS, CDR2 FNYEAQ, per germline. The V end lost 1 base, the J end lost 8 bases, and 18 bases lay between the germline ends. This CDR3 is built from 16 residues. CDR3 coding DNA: TGTGCCAGCAGCTTAGGAGGGGTTCCTCGAGGGTACATTCAGTACTTC. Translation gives CASSLGGVPRGYIQYF.

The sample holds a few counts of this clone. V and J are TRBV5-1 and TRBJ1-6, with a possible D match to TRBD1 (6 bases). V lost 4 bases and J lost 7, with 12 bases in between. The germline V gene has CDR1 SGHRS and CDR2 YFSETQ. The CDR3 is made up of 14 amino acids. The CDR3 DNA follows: TGCGCCAGCAGCCCCGGACAGCCAAATTCACCCCTCCACTTT. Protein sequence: CASSPGQPNSPLHF.

This CDR3 reads CASSIGGLSYEQYF. CDR3 coding DNA: TGTGCCAGTAGTATAGGAGGACTCTCCTACGAGCAGTACTTC. V gene TRBV19 combines with J gene TRBJ2-7; possible D gene TRBD2, 5 bases. With 1 base removed from V and 0 bases from J, the gap between germline ends came to 7 bases. Germline values: CDR1 LNHDA, CDR2 SQIVND (reference sequence). The CDR3 is 14 amino acids.

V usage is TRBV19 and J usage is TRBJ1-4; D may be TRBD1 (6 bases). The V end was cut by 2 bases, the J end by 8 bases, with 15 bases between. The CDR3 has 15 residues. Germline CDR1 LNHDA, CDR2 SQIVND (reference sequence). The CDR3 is CASSIYSGAREKLFF. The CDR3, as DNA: TGTGCCAGTAGTATATACTCGGGGGCAAGAGAAAAACTGTTTTTT. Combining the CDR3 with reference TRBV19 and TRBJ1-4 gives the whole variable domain DGGITQSPKYLFRKEGQNVTLSCEQNLNHDAMYWYRQDPGQGLRLIYYSQIVNDFQKGDIAEGYSVSREKKESFPLTVTSAQKNPTAFYLCASSIYSGAREKLFFGSGTQLSVL.

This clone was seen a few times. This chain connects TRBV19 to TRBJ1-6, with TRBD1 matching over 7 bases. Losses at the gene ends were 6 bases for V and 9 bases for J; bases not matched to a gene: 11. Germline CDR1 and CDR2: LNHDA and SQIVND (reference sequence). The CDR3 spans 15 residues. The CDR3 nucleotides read TGTGCCAGTAGCCCCCGGACAGGCCCGAGTTCACCCCTCCACTTT. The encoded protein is CASSPRTGPSSPLHF.

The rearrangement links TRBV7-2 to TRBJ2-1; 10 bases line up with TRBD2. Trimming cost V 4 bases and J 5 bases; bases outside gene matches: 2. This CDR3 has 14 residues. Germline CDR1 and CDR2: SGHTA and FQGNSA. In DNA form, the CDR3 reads TGTGCCAGCAGCTCCGGGACTAGCGACAATGAGCAGTTCTTC. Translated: CASSSGTSDNEQFF.

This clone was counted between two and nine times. Here the CDR3 DNA reads TGTGCCAGCTCACCGGGACAGGGGGTCAATCAGCCCCAGCATTTT. The encoded protein is CASSPGQGVNQPQHF. The V and J genes are TRBV18 and TRBJ1-5; 11 bases are a match to TRBD1. The V and J ends lost 3 bases and 3 bases, in that order; junction bases with no gene match: 1. This CDR3 spans 15 amino acids. The germline V gene encodes CDR1 KGHSH and CDR2 LQKENI.

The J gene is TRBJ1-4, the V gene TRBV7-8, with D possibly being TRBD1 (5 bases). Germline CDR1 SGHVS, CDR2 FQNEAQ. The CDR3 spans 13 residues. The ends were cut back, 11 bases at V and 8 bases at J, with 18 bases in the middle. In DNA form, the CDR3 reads TGTGCCGGAGGAACGGGGGGTGAGGAAAAACTGTTTTTT. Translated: CAGGTGGEEKLFF.

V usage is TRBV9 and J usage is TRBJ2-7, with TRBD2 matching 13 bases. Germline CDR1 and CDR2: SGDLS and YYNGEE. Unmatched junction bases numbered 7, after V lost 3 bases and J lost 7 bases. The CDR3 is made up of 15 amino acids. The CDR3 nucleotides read TGTGCCAGCAGCGACCCACTAGCGGGGGGGCGAGAGCAGTACTTC. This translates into CASSDPLAGGREQYF.

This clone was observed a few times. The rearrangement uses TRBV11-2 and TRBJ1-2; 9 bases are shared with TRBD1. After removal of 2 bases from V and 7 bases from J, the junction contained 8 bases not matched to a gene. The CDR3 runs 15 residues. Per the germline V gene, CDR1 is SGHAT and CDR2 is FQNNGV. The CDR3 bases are TGTGCCAGCAGCTTAAACACAGGGGGCGCGGGTGGCTACACCTTC. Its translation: CASSLNTGGAGGYTF. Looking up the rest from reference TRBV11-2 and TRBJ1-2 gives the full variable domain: EAGVAQSPRYKIIEKRQSVAFWCNPISGHATLYWYQQILGQGPKLLIQFQNNGVVDDSQLPKDRFSAERLKGVDSTLKIQPAKLEDSAVYLCASSLNTGGAGGYTFGSGTRLTVV.

This CDR3 reads CASSVGRGADRSPLHF. The CDR3 bases are TGTGCCAGCAGCGTAGGTCGGGGGGCCGATCGGTCACCCCTCCACTTT. J is TRBJ1-6 and V is TRBV9; D is possibly TRBD1 (6 bases). Looked up from germline, CDR1 is SGDLS and CDR2 is YYNGEE. Trimming left V 0 bases short and J 10 bases short, with 17 bases between. This CDR3 comprises 16 residues.

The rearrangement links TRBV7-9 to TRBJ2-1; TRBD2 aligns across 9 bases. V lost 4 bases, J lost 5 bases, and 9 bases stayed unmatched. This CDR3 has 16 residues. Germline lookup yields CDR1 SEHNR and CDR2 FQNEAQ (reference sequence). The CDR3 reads CASSSLRGLADNEQFF. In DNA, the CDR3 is TGTGCCAGCAGCTCACTTAGGGGACTAGCTGACAATGAGCAGTTCTTC.

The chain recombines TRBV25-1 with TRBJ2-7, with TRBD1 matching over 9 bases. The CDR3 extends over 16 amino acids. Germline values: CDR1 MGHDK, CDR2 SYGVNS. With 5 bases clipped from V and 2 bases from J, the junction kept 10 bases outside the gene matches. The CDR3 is CASSPTPGQGTYEQYF. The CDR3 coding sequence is TGTGCCAGCAGTCCTACACCGGGACAGGGAACCTACGAGCAGTACTTC.

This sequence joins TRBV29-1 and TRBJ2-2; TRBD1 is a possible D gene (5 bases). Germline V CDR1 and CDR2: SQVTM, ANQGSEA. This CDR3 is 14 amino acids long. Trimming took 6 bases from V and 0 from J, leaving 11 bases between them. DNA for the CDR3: TGCAGCGTGGAGAGACAGTCGAACACCGGGGAGCTGTTTTTT. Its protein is CSVERQSNTGELFF.

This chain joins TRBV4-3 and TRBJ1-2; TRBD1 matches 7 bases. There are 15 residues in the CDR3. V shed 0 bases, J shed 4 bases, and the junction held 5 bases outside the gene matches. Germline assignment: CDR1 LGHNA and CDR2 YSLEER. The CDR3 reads CASSQEQGSIYGYTF. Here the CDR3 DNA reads TGCGCCAGCAGCCAAGAACAGGGGTCTATCTATGGCTACACCTTC.

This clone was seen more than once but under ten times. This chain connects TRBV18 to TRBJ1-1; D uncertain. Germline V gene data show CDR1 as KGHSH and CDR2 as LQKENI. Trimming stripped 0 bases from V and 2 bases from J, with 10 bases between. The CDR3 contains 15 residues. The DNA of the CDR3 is TGTGCCAGCTCACCACCTGCCGGTTTCAACACTGAAGCTTTCTTT. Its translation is CASSPPAGFNTEAFF.